Each of the 31 T cell receptor beta chains below was sequenced from the same sample in a study of cytomegalovirus exposure and HLA in healthy donors. Sequencing used immunoSEQ multiplex PCR; TCRdb keeps in-frame clones, though not all of them. The sample lists hundreds of thousands of clones, roughly 90% seen once, with under 0.95% in the top ten. Sequenced sample: PBMCs. These TCRs come from a woman aged 18 to 35 in good health and CMV-seronegative.

This sequence joins TRBV9 and TRBJ1-1; 8 bases line up with TRBD1. V trimming: 3 bases; J trimming: 4 bases; junction bases outside the gene matches: 8. Germline CDR1 reads SGDLS; CDR2 reads YYNGEE. CDR3 length: 15 amino acids. As DNA, the CDR3 is TGTGCCAGCAGCGCTGCAGGGGGCCCCGGCACTGAAGCTTTCTTT. It is translated as CASSAAGGPGTEAFF.

In this sample, this clone turned up once. The CDR3 region has the DNA TGTGCCTGGAGGTTCTTCGACAGCGGGTCCCCGAGCTACACCTTC. Its protein is CAWRFFDSGSPSYTF. This chain joins TRBV30 and TRBJ1-2; D perhaps matches TRBD1 (5 bases). The CDR3 extends over 15 amino acids. Trimming shortened V by 3 bases and J by 9 bases, and 23 bases separated the two germline ends. The V gene's germline CDR1 is GTSNPN and CDR2 SVGIG (reference sequence).

The chain uses TRBV5-6 and TRBJ1-2; 9 bases fit TRBD1. The V gene end was trimmed by 0 bases and the J gene end by 3 bases; junction bases not matched to a gene: 6. The CDR3 has 16 residues. The V gene's germline CDR1 is SGHDT and CDR2 YYEEEE. CDR3 amino acids: CASSLGGTGTHYGYTF. In nucleotides, the CDR3 is TGTGCCAGCAGCTTGGGGGGGACAGGGACCCACTATGGCTACACCTTC.

The rearrangement links TRBV15 to TRBJ2-3, with 7 bases lining up with TRBD1. The CDR3 totals 14 residues. Germline values: CDR1 LNHNV, CDR2 YYDKDF (reference sequence). With V trimmed by 5 bases and J by 4 bases, 6 bases remained unmatched. CDR3 DNA sequence: TGTGCCACCAGCGGTCACAGGGGCCCAGATACGCAGTATTTT. Amino acid sequence: CATSGHRGPDTQYF.

The J gene is TRBJ2-1, the V gene TRBV10-3; 7 bases are a match to TRBD2. The CDR3 spans 15 residues. J gave up 2 bases and V 5 bases, and 6 bases lay outside the gene matches. Germline lookup yields CDR1 ENHRY and CDR2 SYGVKD. This chain's CDR3 is CAISLTSATYNEQFF. In nucleotides, the CDR3 is TGTGCCATCAGTCTAACTAGCGCTACCTACAATGAGCAGTTCTTC.

The V call is TRBV14, the J call TRBJ2-5; TRBD2 matches at 9 bases. V was clipped by 4 bases and J by 5 bases; unmatched bases: 11. Germline assignment: CDR1 SGHDN and CDR2 FVKESK. The CDR3 runs to 16 residues. The CDR3 coding sequence is TGTGCCAGCAGCCGGGGTACCGGGACTAGCTCCGAGACCCAGTACTTC. Translation gives CASSRGTGTSSETQYF.

V is TRBV4-1 and J is TRBJ2-7, with TRBD2 matching 13 bases. The CDR3 consists of 17 residues. The V gene's germline CDR1 is MGHRA and CDR2 YSYEKL. V lost 1 base to trimming and J lost 1 base; unmatched junction nucleotides: 4. The CDR3 sequence: CASSQGTSGGVSYEQYF. The CDR3 DNA reads as TGCGCCAGCAGCCAAGGGACTAGCGGGGGTGTTTCCTACGAGCAGTACTTC.

The chain employs TRBV6-1 and TRBJ1-1; D uncertain. This CDR3 spans 10 amino acids. Deletions cut 2 bases from V and 10 bases from J, with 5 bases between. Germline lookup yields CDR1 MNHNS and CDR2 SASEGT. This CDR3 is CASSEYSAFF. CDR3 coding DNA: TGTGCCAGCAGTGAATACTCAGCTTTCTTT.

The J gene is TRBJ2-7, the V gene TRBV5-6; tentatively, D is TRBD2 (6 bases). The CDR3 is 11 amino acids. CDR1 SGHDT and CDR2 YYEEEE come from the germline V gene. V was shortened by 2 bases and J by 7 bases, with 7 bases between the two germline ends. The CDR3 protein is CASSFGREQYF. CDR3 sequence (DNA): TGTGCCAGCAGCTTTGGGAGGGAGCAGTACTTC.

This clone was seen once. The V and J genes are TRBV27 and TRBJ2-3, with 14 bases lining up with TRBD2. Trimming at V came to 4 bases and at J to 5 bases, leaving 8 bases not matched to a gene. The germline V gene has CDR1 MNHEY and CDR2 SMNVEV (reference sequence). The CDR3 runs 17 residues. In DNA, the CDR3 is TGTGCCAGCAGTTCCCTTCGACTAGCGGGGGGGGGAGATACGCAGTATTTT. It yields the protein CASSSLRLAGGGDTQYF.

The chain combines TRBV27 with TRBJ2-1, with 8 bases that match TRBD2. Germline CDR1 reads MNHEY; CDR2 reads SMNVEV (reference sequence). The CDR3 loop spans 15 amino acids. V dropped 5 bases and J dropped 5; count of bases not matched to a gene: 8. CDR3 bases: TGTGCCAGCAGTCCCCGAGCGGGAGACAACAATGAGCAGTTCTTC. This translates into CASSPRAGDNNEQFF.

CDR3 DNA: TGTGCCTGGAACGCTGAAATTTACGGGGGCTACACCTTC. Translating it yields CAWNAEIYGGYTF. The rearrangement links TRBV30 to TRBJ1-2; D remains unclear. CDR1 is GTSNPN and CDR2 is SVGIG in the germline V gene (reference sequence). The CDR3 has 13 amino acids. Trimming took 4 bases from V and 8 from J, leaving 17 bases between them.

This chain connects TRBV18 to TRBJ1-6; D is undetermined. There are 14 residues in the CDR3. CDR1 and CDR2 (germline): KGHSH, LQKENI. Trimming cost V 3 bases and J 6 bases, with 9 bases left between them. This chain's CDR3 is CASSPKEGNSPLHF. Written as DNA, the CDR3 is TGTGCCAGCTCACCGAAGGAGGGTAATTCACCCCTCCACTTT.

The gene calls are TRBV7-9 and TRBJ2-1; 11 bases fit TRBD2. CDR3 size: 15 residues. V shed 8 bases and J 3 bases; nucleotides not matched to a gene: 6. Looked up from germline, CDR1 is SEHNR and CDR2 is FQNEAQ (reference sequence). In nucleotides, the CDR3 is TGTGCCAGCGGCCGACTAGCGGGGAGCTACAATGAGCAGTTCTTC. Residues: CASGRLAGSYNEQFF.

This clone was recorded only once. The genes are TRBV4-1 and TRBJ1-6, with 9 bases lining up with TRBD1. J gave up 18 bases and V 9 bases, and 15 bases lay outside the gene matches. Germline V gene data show CDR1 as MGHRA and CDR2 as YSYEKL. The CDR3 covers 13 residues. The CDR3 coding sequence is TGCGCCAGTTCCCCTGTCCGGGACAGGGCCCCCCACTTT. Translating it yields CASSPVRDRAPHF.

This sequence joins TRBV5-1 and TRBJ2-3; D is uncertain. Germline CDR1 is SGHRS and CDR2 is YFSETQ. The CDR3 extends over 14 amino acids. Trimming shortened V by 0 bases and J by 1 base, and 6 bases separated the two germline ends. As DNA, the CDR3 is TGCGCCAGCAGCTTGGTCTTCGGCACAGATACGCAGTATTTT. Encoded protein: CASSLVFGTDTQYF.

The chain links TRBV18 to TRBJ2-5, with 9 bases that match TRBD2. V gave up 6 bases and J gave up 1 base; unmatched junction bases: 12. The CDR3 is 17 amino acids. CDR1 is KGHSH and CDR2 is LQKENI in the germline V gene. The CDR3 DNA reads as TGTGCCAGCTCGCCCAGCGGGGGGCCCACTGCCCAAGAGACCCAGTACTTC. This sequence encodes CASSPSGGPTAQETQYF. The full variable domain, completed using reference TRBV18 and TRBJ2-5, is NAGVMQNPRHLVRRRGQEARLRCSPMKGHSHVYWYRQLPEEGLKFMVYLQKENIIDESGMPKERFSAEFPKEGPSILRIQQVVRGDSAAYFCASSPSGGPTAQETQYFGPGTRLLVL.

The V and J genes are TRBV11-2 and TRBJ1-2; 7 bases are a match to TRBD1. This CDR3 spans 15 amino acids. The junction had 7 bases not matched to a gene; V was cut back by 1 base and J by 5 bases. The germline CDR1 and CDR2 sequences are SGHAT and FQNNGV. The CDR3 region has the DNA TGTGCCAGCAGCTTAGTAAGGGGGCGCGCGTATGGCTACACCTTC. Its protein product is CASSLVRGRAYGYTF.

The chain uses TRBV7-9 and TRBJ2-3, with D possibly being TRBD1 (6 bases). Germline values: CDR1 SEHNR, CDR2 FQNEAQ (reference sequence). CDR3 size: 16 residues. V was trimmed by 1 base and J by 2 bases, leaving 13 bases between them. CDR3 amino acids: CASSLGGDRSTDTQYF. Written as DNA, the CDR3 is TGTGCCAGCAGCTTAGGAGGCGACAGGTCCACAGATACGCAGTATTTT.

V usage is TRBV5-4 and J usage is TRBJ2-1; 7 nucleotides align to TRBD2. V dropped 5 bases and J dropped 8; count of bases not matched to a gene: 10. Germline-derived CDR1 and CDR2 are SGHNT and YYREEE (reference sequence). There are 14 residues in the CDR3. This CDR3 reads CASSERGVLDEQFF. CDR3 DNA sequence: TGTGCCAGCAGTGAGCGGGGTGTCTTAGATGAGCAGTTCTTC.

This clone was seen just once. V and J are TRBV5-1 and TRBJ2-1, with D perhaps TRBD1 (6 bases). Trimming removed 4 bases at V and 2 bases at J, with 10 bases between. This CDR3 contains 14 residues. Germline values: CDR1 SGHRS, CDR2 YFSETQ. CDR3 in DNA: TGCGCCAGCAGCAATACAGGGCCCTACAATGAGCAGTTCTTC. It is translated as CASSNTGPYNEQFF.

The chain uses TRBV7-2 and TRBJ2-1, with 10 bases aligning to TRBD2. With 6 bases clipped from V and 7 bases from J, the junction kept 15 bases outside the gene matches. The CDR3 extends over 17 amino acids. CDR1 is SGHTA and CDR2 is FQGNSA in the germline V gene. The CDR3 coding sequence is TGTGCCAGCAGTTCCTACGATCCTAGCGGGAGTTTGAATGAGCAGTTCTTC. Residues: CASSSYDPSGSLNEQFF.

This chain connects TRBV2 to TRBJ1-1; D ambiguous. Germline-derived CDR1 and CDR2 are SNHLY and FYNNEI. The CDR3 covers 16 residues. Trimming took off 6 bases at V and 0 bases at J, with 17 bases between the two ends. As DNA, the CDR3 is TGTGCCAGCAGGTTGTCCCGGACTAAAATGAACACTGAAGCTTTCTTT. It yields the protein CASRLSRTKMNTEAFF.

The chain employs TRBV7-8 and TRBJ2-7; D uncertain. Germline CDR1 SGHVS, CDR2 FQNEAQ. The CDR3 is made up of 18 amino acids. Trimming took 1 base from V and 3 from J, leaving 22 bases between them. The chain's CDR3 is CASSLEVAYAGSSYEQYF. The CDR3, as DNA: TGTGCCAGCAGCTTAGAGGTGGCCTACGCCGGTTCTAGCTACGAGCAGTACTTC.

V and J are TRBV2 and TRBJ1-1, with a tentative D call TRBD1 (6 bases). This CDR3 has 12 amino acids. Germline values: CDR1 SNHLY, CDR2 FYNNEI. Trimming shortened V by 7 bases and J by 3 bases, and 9 bases separated the two germline ends. This chain's CDR3 is CASKGGDTEAFF. CDR3 sequence (DNA): TGTGCCAGCAAGGGGGGGGACACTGAAGCTTTCTTT.

The gene calls are TRBV30 and TRBJ1-4, with D unclear. This CDR3 comprises 15 residues. V was pared by 4 bases and J by 4 bases, with 16 bases between. Looked up from germline, CDR1 is GTSNPN and CDR2 is SVGIG (reference sequence). The CDR3 bases are TGTGCCTGGACCACCGGAGGGCGGATTAATGAAAAACTGTTTTTT. It translates to CAWTTGGRINEKLFF.

The gene calls are TRBV7-9 and TRBJ1-4, with D uncertain. Trimming pared 3 bases from V and 0 bases from J, leaving 11 bases between. The CDR3 consists of 16 residues. In germline, CDR1 is SEHNR, CDR2 FQNEAQ (reference sequence). The CDR3 spells CASSFPESTTNEKLFF. In DNA, the CDR3 is TGTGCCAGCAGCTTCCCTGAGTCGACAACTAATGAAAAACTGTTTTTT.

V and J are TRBV10-3 and TRBJ2-5; D gene uncertain. Deletions cut 3 bases from V and 4 bases from J, with 9 bases between. Germline V CDR1 and CDR2: ENHRY, SYGVKD. This CDR3 spans 13 amino acids. CDR3 residues: CAISEKPPETQYF. CDR3 DNA sequence: TGTGCCATCAGTGAAAAGCCCCCAGAGACCCAGTACTTC.

This clone has just one count. This chain connects TRBV28 to TRBJ2-3; D is undetermined. The length of the CDR3 is 15 residues. Germline V gene data show CDR1 as MDHEN and CDR2 as SYDVKM. Trimming removed 1 base from V and 0 bases from J, with 8 bases in between. The CDR3 nucleotides read TGTGCCAGCAGTTTATCACCCGGGAGCACAGATACGCAGTATTTT. This codes for CASSLSPGSTDTQYF.

This clone was detected once. The J gene is TRBJ1-1, the V gene TRBV18; 11 nucleotides line up with TRBD1. The germline CDR1 and CDR2 sequences are KGHSH and LQKENI. The CDR3 is 12 amino acids. After removal of 6 bases from V and 10 bases from J, the junction contained 4 bases not matched to a gene. The CDR3 DNA is TGTGCCAGCTCCCAGGACAGGGGGCGAGCTTTCTTT. Encoded protein: CASSQDRGRAFF.

The genes are TRBV5-5 and TRBJ2-7; TRBD2 is a possible D gene (6 bases). Per germline, CDR1 SGHKS and CDR2 YYEKEE (reference sequence). The CDR3 extends over 17 amino acids. The V gene lost 2 bases and the J gene lost 2 bases, with 20 bases spanning the gap. The CDR3, as DNA: TGTGCCAGCAGCTTTGGTAGGGAAGCTAGCGTCCCCTACGAGCAGTACTTC. Encoded protein: CASSFGREASVPYEQYF.